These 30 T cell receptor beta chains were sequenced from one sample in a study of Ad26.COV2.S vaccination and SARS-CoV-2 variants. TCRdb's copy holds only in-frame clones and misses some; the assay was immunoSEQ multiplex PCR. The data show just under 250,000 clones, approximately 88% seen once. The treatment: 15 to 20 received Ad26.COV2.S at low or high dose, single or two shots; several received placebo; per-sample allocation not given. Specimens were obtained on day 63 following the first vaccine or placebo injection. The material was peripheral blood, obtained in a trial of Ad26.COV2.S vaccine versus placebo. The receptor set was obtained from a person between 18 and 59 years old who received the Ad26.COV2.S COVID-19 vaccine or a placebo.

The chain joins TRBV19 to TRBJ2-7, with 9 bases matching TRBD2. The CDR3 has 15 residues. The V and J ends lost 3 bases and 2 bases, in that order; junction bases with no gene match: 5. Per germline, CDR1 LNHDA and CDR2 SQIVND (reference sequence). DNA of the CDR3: TGTGCCAGTAGTATGGCGGCTAGCGGGACCTACGAGCAGTACTTC. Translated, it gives CASSMAASGTYEQYF.

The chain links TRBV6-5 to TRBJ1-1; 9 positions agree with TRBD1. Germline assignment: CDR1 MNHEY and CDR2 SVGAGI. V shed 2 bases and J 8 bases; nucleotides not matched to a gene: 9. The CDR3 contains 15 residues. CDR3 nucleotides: TGTGCCAGCAGTTACGGGACAGGGCGGATAGCCGAAGCTTTCTTT. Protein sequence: CASSYGTGRIAEAFF.

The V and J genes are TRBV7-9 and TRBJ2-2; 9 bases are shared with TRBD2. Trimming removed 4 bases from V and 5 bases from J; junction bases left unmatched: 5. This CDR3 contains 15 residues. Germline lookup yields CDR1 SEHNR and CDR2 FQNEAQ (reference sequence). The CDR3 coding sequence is TGTGCCAGCAGCTCTTCTAGCGGGAAGACCGGGGAGCTGTTTTTT. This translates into CASSSSSGKTGELFF.

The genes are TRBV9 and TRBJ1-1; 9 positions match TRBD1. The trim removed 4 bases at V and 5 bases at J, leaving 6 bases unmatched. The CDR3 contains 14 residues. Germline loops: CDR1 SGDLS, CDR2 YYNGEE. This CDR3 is CASSWDRAGTEAFF. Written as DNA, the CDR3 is TGTGCCAGCAGCTGGGACAGGGCTGGGACTGAAGCTTTCTTT.

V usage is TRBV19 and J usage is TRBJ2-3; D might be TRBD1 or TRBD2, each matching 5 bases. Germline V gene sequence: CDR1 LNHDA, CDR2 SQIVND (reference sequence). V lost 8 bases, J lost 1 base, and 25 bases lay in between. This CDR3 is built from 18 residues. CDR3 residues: CASAGEGRWSAGTDTQYF. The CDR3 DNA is TGTGCCAGTGCGGGTGAGGGGCGATGGTCGGCCGGCACAGATACGCAGTATTTT.

CDR3 bases: TGTGCCAGCAGCATGCCTGGACTAGCGGGAGAGGGTGATACGCAGTATTTT. Translated: CASSMPGLAGEGDTQYF. This chain links TRBV27 with TRBJ2-3, with 13 bases matching TRBD2. This CDR3 has 17 residues. Germline lookup yields CDR1 MNHEY and CDR2 SMNVEV (reference sequence). J was trimmed by 6 bases and V by 6 bases; bases with no gene match: 12.

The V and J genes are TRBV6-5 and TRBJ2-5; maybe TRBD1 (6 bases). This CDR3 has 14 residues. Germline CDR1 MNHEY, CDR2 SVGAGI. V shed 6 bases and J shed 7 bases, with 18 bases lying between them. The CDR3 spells CASRGDRPPLTQYF. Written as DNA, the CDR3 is TGTGCCAGCAGGGGCGACAGGCCTCCCCTGACCCAGTACTTC.

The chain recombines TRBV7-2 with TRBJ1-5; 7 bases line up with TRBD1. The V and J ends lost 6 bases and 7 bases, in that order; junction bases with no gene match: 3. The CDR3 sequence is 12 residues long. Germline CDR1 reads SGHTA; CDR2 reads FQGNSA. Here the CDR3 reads CASSRQGQPQHF. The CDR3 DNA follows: TGTGCCAGCAGTCGACAGGGACAGCCCCAGCATTTT.

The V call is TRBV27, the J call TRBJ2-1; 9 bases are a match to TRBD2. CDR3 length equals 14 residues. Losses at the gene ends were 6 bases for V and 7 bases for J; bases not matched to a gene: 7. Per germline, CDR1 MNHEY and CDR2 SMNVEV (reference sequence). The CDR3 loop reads CASRGLAGRNEQFF. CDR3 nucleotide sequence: TGTGCCAGCAGGGGGCTAGCGGGAAGGAATGAGCAGTTCTTC.

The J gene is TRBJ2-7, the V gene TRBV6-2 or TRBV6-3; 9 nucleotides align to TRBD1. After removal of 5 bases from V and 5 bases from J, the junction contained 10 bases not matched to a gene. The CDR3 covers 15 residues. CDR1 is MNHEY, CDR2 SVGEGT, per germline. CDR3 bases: TGTGCCAGCAGTCTGGGGGGGACAGGGATCGACGAGCAGTACTTC. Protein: CASSLGGTGIDEQYF.

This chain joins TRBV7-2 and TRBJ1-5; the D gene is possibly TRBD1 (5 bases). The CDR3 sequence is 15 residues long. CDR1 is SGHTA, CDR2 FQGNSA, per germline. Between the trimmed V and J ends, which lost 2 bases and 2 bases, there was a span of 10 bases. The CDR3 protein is CASSLQGPGNQPQHF. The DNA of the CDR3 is TGTGCCAGCAGCTTACAGGGCCCAGGCAATCAGCCCCAGCATTTT.

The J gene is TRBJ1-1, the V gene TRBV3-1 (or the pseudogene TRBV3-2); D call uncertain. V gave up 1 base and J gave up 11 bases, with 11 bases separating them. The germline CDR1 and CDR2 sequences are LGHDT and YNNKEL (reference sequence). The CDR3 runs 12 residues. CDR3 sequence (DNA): TGTGCCAGCAGCCAAGCTGGATTTGGGGCTTTCTTT. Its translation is CASSQAGFGAFF.

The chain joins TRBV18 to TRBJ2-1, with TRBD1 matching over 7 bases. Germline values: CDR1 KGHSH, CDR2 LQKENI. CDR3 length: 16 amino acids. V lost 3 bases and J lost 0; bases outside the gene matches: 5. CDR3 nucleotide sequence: TGTGCCAGCTCACCCATGGGACAGTTCTCCTACAATGAGCAGTTCTTC. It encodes CASSPMGQFSYNEQFF.

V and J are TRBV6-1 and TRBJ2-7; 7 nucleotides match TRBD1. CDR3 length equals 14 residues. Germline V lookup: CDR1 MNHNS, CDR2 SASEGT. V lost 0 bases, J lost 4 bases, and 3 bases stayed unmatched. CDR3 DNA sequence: TGTGCCAGCAGTGAAGCAGGGGGCGGGTACGAGCAGTACTTC. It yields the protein CASSEAGGGYEQYF.

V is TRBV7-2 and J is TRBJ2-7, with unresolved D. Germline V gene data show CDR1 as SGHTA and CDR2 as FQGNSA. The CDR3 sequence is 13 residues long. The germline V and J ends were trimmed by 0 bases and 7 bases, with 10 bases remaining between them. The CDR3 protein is CASSLAQETEQYF. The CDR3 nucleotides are TGTGCCAGCAGCTTAGCCCAAGAGACTGAGCAGTACTTC.

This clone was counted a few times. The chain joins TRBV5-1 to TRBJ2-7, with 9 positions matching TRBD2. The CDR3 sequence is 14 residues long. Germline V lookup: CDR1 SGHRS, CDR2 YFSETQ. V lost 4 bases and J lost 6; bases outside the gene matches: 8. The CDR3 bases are TGCGCCAGCAGCGTCGAATTAGCGGGAGTCGAGCAGTACTTC. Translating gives CASSVELAGVEQYF. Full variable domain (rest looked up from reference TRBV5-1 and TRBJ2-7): KAGVTQTPRYLIKTRGQQVTLSCSPISGHRSVSWYQQTPGQGLQFLFEYFSETQRNKGNFPGRFSGRQFSNSRSEMNVSTLELGDSALYLCASSVELAGVEQYFGPGTRLTVT.

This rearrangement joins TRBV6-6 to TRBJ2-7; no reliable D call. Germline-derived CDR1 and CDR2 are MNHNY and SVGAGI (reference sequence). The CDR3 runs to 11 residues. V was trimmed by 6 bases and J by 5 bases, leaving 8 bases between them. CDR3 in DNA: TGTGCCAGCAGGAAGGGCGACGAGCAGTACTTC. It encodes CASRKGDEQYF.

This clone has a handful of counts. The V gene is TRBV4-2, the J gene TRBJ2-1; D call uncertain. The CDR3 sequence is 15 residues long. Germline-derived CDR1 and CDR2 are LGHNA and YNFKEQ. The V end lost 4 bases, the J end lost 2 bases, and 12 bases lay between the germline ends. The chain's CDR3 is CASSPGINAYNEQFF. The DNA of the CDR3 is TGTGCCAGCAGCCCTGGGATAAACGCCTACAATGAGCAGTTCTTC.

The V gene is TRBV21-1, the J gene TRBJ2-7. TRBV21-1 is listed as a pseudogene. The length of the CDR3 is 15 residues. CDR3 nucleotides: TGTGCCAGCAGCGAGACCCGAGGGGTCTCCTACGAGCAGTACTTC. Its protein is CASSETRGVSYEQYF.

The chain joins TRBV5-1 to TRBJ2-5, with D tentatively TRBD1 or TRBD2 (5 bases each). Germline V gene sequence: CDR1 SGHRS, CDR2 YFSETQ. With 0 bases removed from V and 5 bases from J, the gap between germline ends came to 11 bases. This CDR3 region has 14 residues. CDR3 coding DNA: TGCGCCAGCAGCTTGGGGACTGAGGGGGAGACCCAGTACTTC. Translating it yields CASSLGTEGETQYF.

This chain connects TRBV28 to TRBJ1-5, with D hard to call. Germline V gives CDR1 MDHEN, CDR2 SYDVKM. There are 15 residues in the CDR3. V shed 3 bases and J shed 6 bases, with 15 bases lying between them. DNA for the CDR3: TGTGCCAGCAGTTTCCTAGGTACCTCGAGTCAGCCCCAGCATTTT. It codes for CASSFLGTSSQPQHF.

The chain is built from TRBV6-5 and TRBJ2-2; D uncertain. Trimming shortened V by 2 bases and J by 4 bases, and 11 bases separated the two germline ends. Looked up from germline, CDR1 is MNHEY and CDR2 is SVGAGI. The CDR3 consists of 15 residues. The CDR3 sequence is CASSYGLRGTGELFF. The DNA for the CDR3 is TGTGCCAGCAGTTACGGGCTGCGCGGCACCGGGGAGCTGTTTTTT.

The CDR3 protein is CASSLATDDTDTQYF. The CDR3 DNA reads TGTGCCAGCAGCTTGGCCACCGACGACACAGATACGCAGTATTTT. V gene TRBV5-5 combines with J gene TRBJ2-3; D remains ambiguous. Deletions cut 0 bases from V and 2 bases from J, with 10 bases between. CDR3 length equals 15 residues. Germline-derived CDR1 and CDR2 are SGHKS and YYEKEE (reference sequence). The whole variable domain, filled in from reference TRBV5-5 and TRBJ2-3, reads DAGVTQSPTHLIKTRGQQVTLRCSPISGHKSVSWYQQVLGQGPQFIFQYYEKEERGRGNFPDRFSARQFPNYSSELNVNALLLGDSALYLCASSLATDDTDTQYFGPGTRLTVL.

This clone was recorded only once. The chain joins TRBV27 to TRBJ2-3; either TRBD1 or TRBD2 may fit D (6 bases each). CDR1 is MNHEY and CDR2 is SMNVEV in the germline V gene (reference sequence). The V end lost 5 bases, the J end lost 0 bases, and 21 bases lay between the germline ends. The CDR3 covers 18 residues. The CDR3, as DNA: TGTGCCAGCAGTAAAGAACTAGGGGGGAGCACTAGCACAGATACGCAGTATTTT. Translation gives CASSKELGGSTSTDTQYF.

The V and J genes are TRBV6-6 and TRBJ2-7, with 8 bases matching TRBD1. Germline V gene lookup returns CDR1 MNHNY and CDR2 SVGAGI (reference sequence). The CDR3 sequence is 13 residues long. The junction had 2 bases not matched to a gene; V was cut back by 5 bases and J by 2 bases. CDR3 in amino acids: CASSETGAYEQYF. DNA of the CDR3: TGTGCCAGCAGTGAGACAGGGGCCTACGAGCAGTACTTC.

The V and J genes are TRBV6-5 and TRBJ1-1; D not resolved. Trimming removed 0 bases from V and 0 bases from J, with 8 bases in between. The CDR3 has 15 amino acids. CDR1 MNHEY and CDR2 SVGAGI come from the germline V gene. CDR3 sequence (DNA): TGTGCCAGCAGTTACTCGGGAGCGTTGAACACTGAAGCTTTCTTT. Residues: CASSYSGALNTEAFF.

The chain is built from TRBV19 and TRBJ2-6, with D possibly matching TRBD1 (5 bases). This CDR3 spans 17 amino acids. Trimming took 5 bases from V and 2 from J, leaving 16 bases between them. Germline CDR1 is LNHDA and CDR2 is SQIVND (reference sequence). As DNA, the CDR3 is TGTGCCAGTAGTGACCCTGGGGCACAACCTGGGGCCAACGTCCTGACTTTC. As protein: CASSDPGAQPGANVLTF.

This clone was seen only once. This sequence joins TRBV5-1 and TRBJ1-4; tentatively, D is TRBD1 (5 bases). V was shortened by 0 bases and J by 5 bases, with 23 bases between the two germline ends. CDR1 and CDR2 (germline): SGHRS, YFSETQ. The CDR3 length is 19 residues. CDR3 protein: CASSLAGPSSGQRNEKLFF. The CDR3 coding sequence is TGCGCCAGCAGCTTGGCGGGTCCTTCTTCAGGGCAAAGGAATGAAAAACTGTTTTTT.

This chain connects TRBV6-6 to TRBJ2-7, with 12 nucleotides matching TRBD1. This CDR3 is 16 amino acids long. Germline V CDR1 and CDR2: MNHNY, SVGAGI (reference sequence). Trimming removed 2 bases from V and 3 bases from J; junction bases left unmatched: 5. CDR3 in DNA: TGTGCCAGCAGTTACGGGACAGGGGGCAGGTTCTACGAGCAGTACTTC. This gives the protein CASSYGTGGRFYEQYF.

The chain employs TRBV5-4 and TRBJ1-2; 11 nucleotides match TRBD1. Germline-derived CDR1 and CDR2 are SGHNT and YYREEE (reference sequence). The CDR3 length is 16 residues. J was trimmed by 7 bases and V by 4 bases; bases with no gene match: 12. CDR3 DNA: TGTGCCAGCAGCATCTCCGGGACAGGGGGAGCTGTTGGCTACACCTTC. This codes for CASSISGTGGAVGYTF.